This TCR beta chain was retrieved from a study of OX40 agonist ivuxolimab in advanced cancers. The repertoire was sequenced with immunoSEQ multiplex PCR; TCRdb's copy has only in-frame clones and lacks some. This table has tens of thousands of clones, more than 75% appearing once. Worth noting for this clone: What it recognizes is unknown.

Findings of the study overall: Among T cells, CD8+ cells averaged more expanded clones than CD4+ cells. Clonal expansion was seen in CD4+ and CD8+ blood T cells by week 6 at 0.1 to 3.0 mg/kg.

The germline V and J ends were trimmed by 10 bases and 0 bases, with 13 bases remaining between them. CDR3 size: 14 residues. Germline CDR1 reads MNHNS; CDR2 reads SASEGT. The receptor comes from an adult with an advanced solid tumor such as melanoma, head and neck, liver or kidney cancer. The sample in question was CD4+ or CD8+ T cells sorted from blood, obtained in a trial of the OX40 agonist ivuxolimab. This chain connects TRBV6-1 to TRBJ1-5; D gene unclear. This chain's CDR3 is CATSLLDSNQPQHF. CDR3 DNA: TGTGCCACATCCTTGCTAGATAGCAATCAGCCCCAGCATTTT.